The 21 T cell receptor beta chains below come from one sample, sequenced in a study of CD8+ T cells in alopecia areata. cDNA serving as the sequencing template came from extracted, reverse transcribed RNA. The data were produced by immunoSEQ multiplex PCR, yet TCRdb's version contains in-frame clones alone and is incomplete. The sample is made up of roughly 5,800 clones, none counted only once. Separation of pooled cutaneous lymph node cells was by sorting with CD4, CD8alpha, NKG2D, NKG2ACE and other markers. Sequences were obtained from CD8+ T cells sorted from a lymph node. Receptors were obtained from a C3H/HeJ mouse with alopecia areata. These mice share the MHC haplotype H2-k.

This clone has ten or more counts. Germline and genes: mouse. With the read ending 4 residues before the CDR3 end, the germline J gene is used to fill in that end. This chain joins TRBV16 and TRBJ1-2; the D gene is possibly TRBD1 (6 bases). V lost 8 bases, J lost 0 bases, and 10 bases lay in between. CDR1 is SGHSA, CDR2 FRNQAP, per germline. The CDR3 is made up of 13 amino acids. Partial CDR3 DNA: TGTGCAAGCTCCGGGACAACAAACTCC. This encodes CASSGTTNS. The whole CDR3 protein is CASSGTTNSDYTF.

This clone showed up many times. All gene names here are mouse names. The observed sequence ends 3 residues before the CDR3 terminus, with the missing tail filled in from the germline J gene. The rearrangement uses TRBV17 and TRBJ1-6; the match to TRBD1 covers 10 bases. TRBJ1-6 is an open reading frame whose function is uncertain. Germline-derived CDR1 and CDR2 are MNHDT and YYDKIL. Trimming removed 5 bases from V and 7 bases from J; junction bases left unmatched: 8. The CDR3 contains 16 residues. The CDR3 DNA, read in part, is TGTGCTAGCAGTGACCGGGACAGGGGTTTGAATTCGCCC. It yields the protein CASSDRDRGLNSP. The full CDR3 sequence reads CASSDRDRGLNSPLYF.

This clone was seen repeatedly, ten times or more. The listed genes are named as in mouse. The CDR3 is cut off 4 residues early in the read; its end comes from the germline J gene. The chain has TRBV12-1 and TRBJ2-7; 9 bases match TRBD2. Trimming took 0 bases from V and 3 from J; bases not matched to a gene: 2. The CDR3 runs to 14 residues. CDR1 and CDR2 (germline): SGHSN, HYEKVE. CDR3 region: CASSLSGGVYEQYF. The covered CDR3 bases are TGTGCCAGCTCTCTCTCTGGGGGGGTCTAT.

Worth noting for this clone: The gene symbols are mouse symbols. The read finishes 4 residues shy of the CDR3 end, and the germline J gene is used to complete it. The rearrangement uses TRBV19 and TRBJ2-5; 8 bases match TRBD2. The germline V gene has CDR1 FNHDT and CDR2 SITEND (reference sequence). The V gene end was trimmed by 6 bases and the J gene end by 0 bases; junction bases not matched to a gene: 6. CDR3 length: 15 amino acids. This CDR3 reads CASKTGGFNQDTQYF. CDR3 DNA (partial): TGTGCCAGCAAAACTGGGGGCTTTAACCAAGAC.

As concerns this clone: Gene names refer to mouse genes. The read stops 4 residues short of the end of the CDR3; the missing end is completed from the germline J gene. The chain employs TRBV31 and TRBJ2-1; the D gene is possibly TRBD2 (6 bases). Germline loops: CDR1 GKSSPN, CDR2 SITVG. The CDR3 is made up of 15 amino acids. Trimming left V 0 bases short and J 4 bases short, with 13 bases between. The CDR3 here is CAWSLVGGGYAEQFF. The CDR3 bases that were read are TGTGCCTGGAGTCTAGTCGGTGGGGGTTATGCT.

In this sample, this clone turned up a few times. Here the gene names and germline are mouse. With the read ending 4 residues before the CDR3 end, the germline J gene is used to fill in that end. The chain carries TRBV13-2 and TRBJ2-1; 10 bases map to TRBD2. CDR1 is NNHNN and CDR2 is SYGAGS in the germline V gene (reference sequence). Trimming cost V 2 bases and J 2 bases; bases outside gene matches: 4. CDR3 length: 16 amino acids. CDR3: CASGDWGGADYAEQFF. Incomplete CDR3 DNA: TGTGCCAGCGGTGACTGGGGGGGCGCGGACTATGCT.

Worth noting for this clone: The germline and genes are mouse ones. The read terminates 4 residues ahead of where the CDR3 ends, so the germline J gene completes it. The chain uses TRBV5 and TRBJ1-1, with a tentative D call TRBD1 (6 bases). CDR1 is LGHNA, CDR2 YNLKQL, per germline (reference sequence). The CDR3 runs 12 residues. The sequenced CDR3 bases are TGTGCCAGCAGCCAAGGGACAGCA. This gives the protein CASSQGTA. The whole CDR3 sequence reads CASSQGTAEVFF.

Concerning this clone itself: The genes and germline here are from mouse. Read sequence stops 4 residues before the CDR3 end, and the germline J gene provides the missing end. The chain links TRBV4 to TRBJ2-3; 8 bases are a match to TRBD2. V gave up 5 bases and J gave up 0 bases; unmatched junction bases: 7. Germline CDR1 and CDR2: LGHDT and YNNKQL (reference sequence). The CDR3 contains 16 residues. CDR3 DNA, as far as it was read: TGTGCCAGCAGCCCCTGGACTGGGTCTAGTGCAGAA. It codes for CASSPWTGSSAE. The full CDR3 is CASSPWTGSSAETLYF.

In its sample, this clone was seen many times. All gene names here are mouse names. The CDR3 sequence: CAWSPSRVQDTQYF. The sequenced part of the CDR3 DNA is TGTGCCTGGAGCCCCTCGAGGGTGCAAGAC. The rearrangement links TRBV31 to TRBJ2-5; the D is unclear. The read ends 4 residues shy of where the CDR3 ends; the end is completed using the germline J gene. Per the germline V gene, CDR1 is GKSSPN and CDR2 is SITVG. V gave up 3 bases and J gave up 3 bases, with 13 bases separating them. The CDR3 sequence is 14 residues long.

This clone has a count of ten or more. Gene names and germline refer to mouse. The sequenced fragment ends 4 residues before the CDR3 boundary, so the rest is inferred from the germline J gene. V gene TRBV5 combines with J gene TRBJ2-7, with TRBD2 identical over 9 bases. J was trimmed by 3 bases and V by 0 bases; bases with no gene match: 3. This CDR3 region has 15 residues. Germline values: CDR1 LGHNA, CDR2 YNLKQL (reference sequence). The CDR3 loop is CASSQDPWGGYEQYF. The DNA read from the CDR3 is TGTGCCAGCAGCCAAGATCCCTGGGGGGGCTAT.

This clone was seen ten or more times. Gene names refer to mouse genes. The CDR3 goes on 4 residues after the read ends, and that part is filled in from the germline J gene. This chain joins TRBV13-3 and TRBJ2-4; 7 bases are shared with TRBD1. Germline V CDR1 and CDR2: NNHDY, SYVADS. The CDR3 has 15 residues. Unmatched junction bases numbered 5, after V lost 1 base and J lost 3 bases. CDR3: CASSDNRGGQNTLYF. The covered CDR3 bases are TGTGCCAGCAGTGATAACAGGGGTGGACAAAAC.

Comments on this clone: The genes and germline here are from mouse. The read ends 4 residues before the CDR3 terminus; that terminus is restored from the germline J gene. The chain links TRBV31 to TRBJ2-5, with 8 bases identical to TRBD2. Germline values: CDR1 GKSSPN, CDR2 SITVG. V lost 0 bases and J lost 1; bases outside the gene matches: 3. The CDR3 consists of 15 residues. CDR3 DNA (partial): TGTGCCTGGAGTCTAGGCTGGGGGGACCAAGAC. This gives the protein CAWSLGWGDQD. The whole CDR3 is CAWSLGWGDQDTQYF.

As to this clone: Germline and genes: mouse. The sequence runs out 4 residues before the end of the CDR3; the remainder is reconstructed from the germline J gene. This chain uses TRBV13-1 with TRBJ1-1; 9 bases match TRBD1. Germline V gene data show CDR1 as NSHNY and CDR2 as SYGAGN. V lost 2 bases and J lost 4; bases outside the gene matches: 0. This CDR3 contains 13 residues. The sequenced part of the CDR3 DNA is TGTGCCAGCAGTGAACAGGGGGCCACA. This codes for CASSEQGAT. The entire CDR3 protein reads CASSEQGATEVFF.

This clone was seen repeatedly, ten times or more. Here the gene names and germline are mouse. The sequenced CDR3 bases are TGTGCCAGCAGGGACAGGGCAGAA. This codes for CASRDRAE. The full CDR3 is CASRDRAETLYF. The chain has TRBV13-3 and TRBJ2-3; 7 nucleotides agree with TRBD1. The read gets to within 4 residues of the CDR3 end, and the germline J gene fills in the rest. Losses at the gene ends were 5 bases for V and 3 bases for J; bases not matched to a gene: 0. Germline assignment: CDR1 NNHDY and CDR2 SYVADS. CDR3 size: 12 residues.

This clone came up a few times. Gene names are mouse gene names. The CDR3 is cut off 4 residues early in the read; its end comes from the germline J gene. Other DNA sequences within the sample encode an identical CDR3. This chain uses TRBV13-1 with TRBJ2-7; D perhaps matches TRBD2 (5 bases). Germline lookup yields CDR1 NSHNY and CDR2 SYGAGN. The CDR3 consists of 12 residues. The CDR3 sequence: CASSDVGYEQYF. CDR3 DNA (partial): TGTGCCAGCAGTGATGTGGGGTAT.

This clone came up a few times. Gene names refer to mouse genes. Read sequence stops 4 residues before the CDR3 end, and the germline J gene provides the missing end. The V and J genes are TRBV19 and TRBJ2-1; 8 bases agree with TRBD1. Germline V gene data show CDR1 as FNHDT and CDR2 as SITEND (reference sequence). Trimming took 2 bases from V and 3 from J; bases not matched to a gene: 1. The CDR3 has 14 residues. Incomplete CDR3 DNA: TGTGCCAGCAGTATCACAGGGGGCTATGCT. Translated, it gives CASSITGGYA. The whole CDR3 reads CASSITGGYAEQFF.

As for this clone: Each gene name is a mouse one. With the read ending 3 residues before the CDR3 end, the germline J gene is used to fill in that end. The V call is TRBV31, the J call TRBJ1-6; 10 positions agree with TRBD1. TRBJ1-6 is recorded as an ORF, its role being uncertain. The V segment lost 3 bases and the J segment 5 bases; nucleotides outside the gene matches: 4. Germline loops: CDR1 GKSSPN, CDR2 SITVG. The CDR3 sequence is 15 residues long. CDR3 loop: CAWSSGTGDNSPLYF. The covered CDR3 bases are TGTGCCTGGAGCTCCGGGACAGGGGATAATTCGCCC.

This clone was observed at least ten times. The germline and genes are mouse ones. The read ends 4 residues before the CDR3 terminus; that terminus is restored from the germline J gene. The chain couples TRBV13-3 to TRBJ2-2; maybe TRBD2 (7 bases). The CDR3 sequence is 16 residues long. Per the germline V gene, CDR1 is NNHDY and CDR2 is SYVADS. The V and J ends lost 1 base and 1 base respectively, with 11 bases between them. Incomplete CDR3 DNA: TGTGCCAGCAGTGATTCTGGGGGCCTAAACACCGGG. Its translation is CASSDSGGLNTG. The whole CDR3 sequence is CASSDSGGLNTGQLYF.

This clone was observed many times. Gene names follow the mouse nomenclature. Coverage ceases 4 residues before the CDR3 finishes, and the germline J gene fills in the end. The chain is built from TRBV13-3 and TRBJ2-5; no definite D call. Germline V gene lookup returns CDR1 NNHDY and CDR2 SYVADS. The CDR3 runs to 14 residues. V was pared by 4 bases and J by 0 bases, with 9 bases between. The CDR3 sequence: CASSTTINQDTQYF. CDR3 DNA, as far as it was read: TGTGCCAGCAGTACCACAATTAACCAAGAC.

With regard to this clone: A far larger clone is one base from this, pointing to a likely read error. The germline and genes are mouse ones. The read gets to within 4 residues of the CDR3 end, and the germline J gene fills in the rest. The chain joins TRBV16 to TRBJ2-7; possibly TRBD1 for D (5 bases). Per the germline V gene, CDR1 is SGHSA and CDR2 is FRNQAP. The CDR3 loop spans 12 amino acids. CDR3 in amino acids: CASSVVGDEQYF. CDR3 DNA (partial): TGTGCAAGCAGCGTAGTAGGGGAT.

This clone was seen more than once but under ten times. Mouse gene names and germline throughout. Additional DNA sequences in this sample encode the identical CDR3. The CDR3: CAWSLRANSDYTF. The sequenced CDR3 bases are TGTGCCTGGAGTCTGAGGGCAAACTCC. This chain joins TRBV31 and TRBJ1-2; D remains ambiguous. The CDR3 end falls 4 residues outside the read, so it is completed with the germline J gene. The CDR3 sequence is 13 residues long. V lost 0 bases and J 0 bases, leaving 5 bases between the germline ends. CDR1 and CDR2 (germline): GKSSPN, SITVG. The variable domain in full, completed from reference TRBV31 and TRBJ1-2, reads AQTIHQWPVAEIKAVGSPLSLGCTIKGKSSPNLYWYWQATGGTLQQLFYSITVGQVESVVQLNLSASRPKDDQFILSTEKLLLSHSGFYLCAWSLRANSDYTFGSGTRLLVI.